Below, 8 T cell receptor beta chains from the same sample are listed, as sequenced in a study of response to subunit inactivated influenza vaccine. TCRdb re-called the RT-PCR reads with MiXCR, one entry per CDR3 protein. The sample has about 570,000 distinct CDR3 sequences, over 9% seen once. The sample was also reused in another study, on T cells expressing NK-cell markers. In that study: As the method of synthesis, 5'RACE template switching with UMIs yielded TCR beta cDNA.

The sample in question was PBMCs from blood, obtained on the day of vaccination. These receptors all come from a man in his forties or fifties who received an inactivated influenza vaccine.

This clonotype was detected a few times. CDR3 sequence reads: CASSLGRGLSDTGELFF. As DNA, the CDR3 is TGCGCCAGCAGCTTGGGCCGGGGGCTCTCGGACACCGGGGAGCTGTTTTTT. This chain links TRBV5-1 with TRBJ2-2; D tentatively reads TRBD1 or TRBD2 (6 bases each). This CDR3 has 17 residues. Germline V lookup: CDR1 SGHRS, CDR2 YFSETQ. V lost 0 bases and J lost 3, with 15 bases in between.

The chain uses TRBV6-2 or TRBV6-3 and TRBJ1-5, with 8 bases matching TRBD1. The CDR3 has 12 residues. With 8 bases clipped from V and 7 bases from J, the junction kept 4 bases outside the gene matches. The germline V gene encodes CDR1 MNHEY and CDR2 SVGEGT. CDR3 nucleotide sequence: TGTGCCAGCGGACAGGGTGTCCAGCCCCAGCATTTT. This codes for CASGQGVQPQHF.

This clonotype showed up just a few times. The J gene is TRBJ2-5, the V gene TRBV29-1, with 7 bases aligning to TRBD2. Germline V lookup: CDR1 SQVTM, CDR2 ANQGSEA. Trimming removed 4 bases from V and 4 bases from J; junction bases left unmatched: 6. The CDR3 consists of 13 residues. The CDR3 DNA is TGCAGCGTTGTTACAGCGGGGCTAGAGACCCAGTACTTC. As protein: CSVVTAGLETQYF. The entire variable domain, with the rest obtained from reference TRBV29-1 and TRBJ2-5, is as follows: SAVISQKPSRDICQRGTSLTIQCQVDSQVTMMFWYRQQPGQSLTLIATANQGSEATYESGFVIDKFPISRPNLTFSTLTVSNMSPEDSSIYLCSVVTAGLETQYFGPGTRLLVL.

This clonotype was seen many times. The chain joins TRBV5-1 to TRBJ2-7; 8 positions agree with TRBD1. Germline CDR1 reads SGHRS; CDR2 reads YFSETQ. There are 11 residues in the CDR3. The CDR3 coding sequence is TGCTTCCGCCAGGGGGCATGCGAGCAGTACTTC. Translation: CFRQGACEQYF. The entire variable domain, with the rest obtained from reference TRBV5-1 and TRBJ2-7, is as follows: KAGVTQTPRYLIKTRGQQVTLSCSPISGHRSVSWYQQTPGQGLQFLFEYFSETQRNKGNFPGRFSGRQFSNSRSEMNVSTLELGDSALYLCFRQGACEQYFGPGTRLTVT.

This rearrangement joins TRBV4-3 to TRBJ2-7, with D possibly called TRBD1 or TRBD2 (5 bases each). The germline gives CDR1 LGHNA, CDR2 YSLEER. The CDR3 consists of 14 residues. Trimming took 5 bases from V and 2 from J, leaving 13 bases between them. CDR3 region: CASSEGDGPYEQYF. CDR3 coding DNA: TGCGCCAGCAGCGAAGGGGACGGACCCTACGAGCAGTACTTC.

V is TRBV28 and J is TRBJ1-1; D not resolved. This CDR3 comprises 12 residues. From germline, CDR1 is MDHEN and CDR2 SYDVKM. V lost 10 bases and J 2 bases, leaving 11 bases between the germline ends. The CDR3 reads CATSLGNTEAFF. The CDR3 region has the DNA TGTGCCACCTCCCTAGGAAACACTGAAGCTTTCTTT.

J is TRBJ2-6 and V is TRBV4-3; a weak D match, TRBD1 (6 bases). The V end was cut by 1 base, the J end by 2 bases, with 12 bases between. This CDR3 comprises 17 residues. Germline assignment: CDR1 LGHNA and CDR2 YSLEER. CDR3 nucleotide sequence: TGCGCCAGCAGCCAAGCCGCCAGGGGACCTGGGGCCAACGTCCTGACTTTC. It codes for CASSQAARGPGANVLTF.

In its sample, this clonotype was seen a few times. This rearrangement joins TRBV6-1 to TRBJ1-6; D is perhaps TRBD1 (5 bases). The germline CDR1 and CDR2 sequences are MNHNS and SASEGT. V gave up 6 bases and J gave up 6 bases, with 15 bases separating them. This CDR3 contains 15 residues. The CDR3 reads CASRLLDSSNSPLHF. In DNA form, the CDR3 reads TGTGCCAGCAGACTCCTTGACAGTTCTAATTCACCCCTCCACTTT.